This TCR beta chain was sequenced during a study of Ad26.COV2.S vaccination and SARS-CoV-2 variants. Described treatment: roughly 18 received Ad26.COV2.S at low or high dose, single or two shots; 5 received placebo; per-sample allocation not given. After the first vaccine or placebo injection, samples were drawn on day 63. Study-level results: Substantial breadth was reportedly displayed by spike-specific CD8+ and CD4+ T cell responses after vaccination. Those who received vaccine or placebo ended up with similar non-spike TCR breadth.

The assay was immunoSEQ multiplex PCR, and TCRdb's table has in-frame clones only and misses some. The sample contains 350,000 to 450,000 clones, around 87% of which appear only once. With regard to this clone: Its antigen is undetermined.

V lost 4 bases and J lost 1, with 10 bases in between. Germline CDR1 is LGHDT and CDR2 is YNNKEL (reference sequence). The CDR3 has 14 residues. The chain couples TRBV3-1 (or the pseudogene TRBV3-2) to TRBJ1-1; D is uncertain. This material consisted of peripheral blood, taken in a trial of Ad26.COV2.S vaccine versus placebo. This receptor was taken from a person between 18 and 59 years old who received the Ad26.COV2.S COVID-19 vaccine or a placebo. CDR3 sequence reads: CASSLTPGNTEAFF. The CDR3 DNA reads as TGTGCCAGCAGCCTCACTCCGGGGAACACTGAAGCTTTCTTT.